What follows describes a single T cell receptor (beta chain). The protocol was immunoSEQ multiplex PCR, while the TCRdb copy is restricted to in-frame clones and leaves out a portion. Of about 440,000 clones detected, more than 70% appear once; the ten largest clones hold roughly an eighth. The data are from a study of blood T cell repertoires in COVID-19. The CDR3 runs 15 residues. In germline, CDR1 is SNHLY, CDR2 FYNNEI. V was pared by 5 bases and J by 8 bases, with 6 bases of the junction left unmatched. The rearrangement links TRBV2 to TRBJ2-1; 13 bases agree with TRBD2. The specimen was peripheral blood. The TCR sequence derives from a woman aged 45-60 years with COVID-19, enrolled during active disease. In DNA form, the CDR3 reads TGTGCCAGCAGTACGGGACTAGCGGGGTCCCATGAGCAGTTCTTC. Translating gives CASSTGLAGSHEQFF.